Reported below is one TCR beta chain. CDR1 is MDHEN, CDR2 SYDVKM, per germline. CDR3 length: 17 amino acids. Trimming left V 6 bases short and J 2 bases short, with 22 bases between. The record originates from a study of patients and donors after allogeneic stem cell transplantation. From the RT-PCR reads, TCRdb called clonotypes with MiXCR, one entry per CDR3 protein. The sample lists about 210,000 distinct CDR3 sequences; about 38% were seen once. The TCR sequence derives from a human donor who was either an allogeneic HSCT recipient or a stem cell or donor lymphocyte infusion donor (not recorded which). It is not recorded whose cells these are; they may come from a transplant donor. The chain carries TRBV28 and TRBJ2-5; D might be TRBD2 (6 bases). Sequencing was carried out using blood, either unsorted or a sorted T cell fraction (not recorded which). CDR3 in amino acids: CASSPGLRFGGQETQYF. The CDR3 DNA is TGTGCCAGCAGCCCCGGGCTTCGGTTTGGGGGGCAAGAGACCCAGTACTTC.